The 29 T cell receptor beta chains given below trace back to one sample, sequenced in a study of CD8 T cells in ankylosing spondylitis. MiXCR, applied by TCRdb to the 5' RACE reads, yields one record per CDR3 protein. The repertoire holds 200,000 to 300,000 distinct CDR3 sequences, with approximately 9% as singletons. Sequencing was carried out using blood, either unsorted or a sorted T cell fraction (not recorded which). All receptors come from a male donor with ankylosing spondylitis or in good health (not recorded which).

This clonotype was counted at least ten times. In DNA, the CDR3 is TGTGCCACCAGCAACCTCGGGGAGGAGGAGACCCAGTACTTC. As protein: CATSNLGEEETQYF. The chain uses TRBV15 and TRBJ2-5; D perhaps matches TRBD2 (6 bases). Germline assignment: CDR1 LNHNV and CDR2 YYDKDF (reference sequence). This CDR3 is built from 14 residues. V was clipped by 4 bases and J by 5 bases, with 14 bases between them.

This clonotype has just a few counts. V usage is TRBV7-2 and J usage is TRBJ2-7, with D perhaps TRBD2 (5 bases). Germline values: CDR1 SGHTA, CDR2 FQGNSA. The V end was cut by 5 bases, the J end by 2 bases, with 10 bases between. The CDR3 runs to 13 residues. The CDR3 here is CASSPAAAYEQYF. CDR3 DNA: TGTGCCAGCAGCCCAGCGGCCGCCTACGAGCAGTACTTC. The variable domain in full, completed from reference TRBV7-2 and TRBJ2-7, reads GAGVSQSPSNKVTEKGKDVELRCDPISGHTALYWYRQSLGQGLEFLIYFQGNSAPDKSGLPSDRFSAERTGGSVSTLTIQRTQQEDSAVYLCASSPAAAYEQYFGPGTRLTVT.

This clonotype showed up just a few times. At one boundary the junction diverges from the germline segment, which might be a read error. V is TRBV6-1 and J is TRBJ2-6, with no clear D. The CDR3 extends over 16 amino acids. Germline values: CDR1 MNHNS, CDR2 SASEGT. The CDR3, as DNA: TGTGCCAGCAGTCAAGCCTTGGGCTCTGGGGCCAACGTCCTGACTTTC. As protein: CASSQALGSGANVLTF.

The gene calls are TRBV12-3 or TRBV12-4 and TRBJ2-7; maybe TRBD2 (5 bases). The CDR3 has 14 amino acids. V lost 0 bases to trimming and J lost 6 bases, with 12 bases between them. The CDR3 nucleotides read TGTGCCAGCAGTTTAGCCGGATCCGAGGGCGAGCAGTACTTC. Protein sequence: CASSLAGSEGEQYF.

This chain joins TRBV7-9 and TRBJ2-7; tentatively, D is TRBD2 (6 bases). V dropped 3 bases and J dropped 7 bases, with 22 bases sitting between them. CDR1 is SEHNR, CDR2 FQNEAQ, per germline (reference sequence). CDR3 length: 16 residues. CDR3 nucleotide sequence: TGTGCCAGCAGCTTGGGTGCGGCGGGATCCCTACGTGAGCAGTACTTC. Translated: CASSLGAAGSLREQYF.

The chain couples TRBV3-1 to TRBJ2-1, with 7 bases aligning to TRBD2. Trimming at V came to 1 base and at J to 3 bases, leaving 6 bases not matched to a gene. The CDR3 has 16 amino acids. CDR1 and CDR2 (germline): LGHDT, YNNKEL (reference sequence). The CDR3 DNA is TGTGCCAGCAGCCAAGTTGGGGGAGGGGACTACAATGAGCAGTTCTTC. Protein sequence: CASSQVGGGDYNEQFF.

The rearrangement links TRBV7-8 to TRBJ1-3, with 9 bases that match TRBD1. Germline CDR1 and CDR2: SGHVS and FQNEAQ. The CDR3 has 17 amino acids. Trimming removed 1 base from V and 2 bases from J; junction bases left unmatched: 6. Here the CDR3 reads CASSLDGRDRAGNTIYF. In nucleotides, the CDR3 is TGTGCCAGCAGCTTAGATGGCCGGGACAGGGCTGGAAACACCATATATTTT. Together with reference TRBV7-8 and TRBJ1-3, the CDR3 gives the full variable domain: GAGVSQSPRYKVAKRGQDVALRCDPISGHVSLFWYQQALGQGPEFLTYFQNEAQLDKSGLPSDRFFAERPEGSVSTLKIQRTQQEDSAVYLCASSLDGRDRAGNTIYFGEGSWLTVV.

The chain couples TRBV7-3 to TRBJ2-1, with D possibly being TRBD1 (5 bases). Germline V gene lookup returns CDR1 SGHTA and CDR2 FQGTGA. The CDR3 contains 12 residues. Trimming cost V 4 bases and J 8 bases, with 9 bases left between them. The CDR3 reads CASSSQGHEQFF. The DNA of the CDR3 is TGTGCCAGCAGCTCGCAGGGCCATGAGCAGTTCTTC.

This clonotype was recorded many times. This rearrangement joins TRBV10-3 to TRBJ2-2, with D possibly matching TRBD1 (6 bases). There are 14 residues in the CDR3. Trimming cost V 9 bases and J 4 bases, with 15 bases left between them. The V gene's germline CDR1 is ENHRY and CDR2 SYGVKD. CDR3 sequence reads: CAIRQDRGTGELFF. CDR3 bases: TGTGCCATTCGACAGGACCGCGGCACCGGGGAGCTGTTTTTT.

This clonotype was counted only a few times. This chain uses TRBV5-1 with TRBJ2-5, with 8 nucleotides matching TRBD2. The length of the CDR3 is 14 residues. V dropped 5 bases and J dropped 1; count of bases not matched to a gene: 4. The germline V gene encodes CDR1 SGHRS and CDR2 YFSETQ. CDR3 sequence reads: CASRGGRPQETQYF. As DNA, the CDR3 is TGCGCCAGCAGAGGCGGGAGGCCCCAAGAGACCCAGTACTTC. The full variable domain, rest sourced from reference TRBV5-1 and TRBJ2-5, is KAGVTQTPRYLIKTRGQQVTLSCSPISGHRSVSWYQQTPGQGLQFLFEYFSETQRNKGNFPGRFSGRQFSNSRSEMNVSTLELGDSALYLCASRGGRPQETQYFGPGTRLLVL.

This clonotype was counted many times. This sequence joins TRBV20-1 and TRBJ1-4; D remains ambiguous. CDR1 and CDR2 (germline): DFQATT, SNEGSKA (reference sequence). Trimming pared 0 bases from V and 4 bases from J, leaving 6 bases between. The CDR3 contains 13 residues. This CDR3 is CSARDLVNEKLFF. The DNA of the CDR3 is TGCAGTGCTAGAGATCTAGTTAATGAAAAACTGTTTTTT.

This clonotype has a handful of counts. V usage is TRBV5-6 and J usage is TRBJ1-5; TRBD1 agrees at 7 bases. Germline trimming cut 3 bases from V and 4 bases from J; bases unmatched to any gene: 7. The CDR3 contains 15 residues. Germline loops: CDR1 SGHDT, CDR2 YYEEEE. The CDR3 loop is CASSSRDSLNQPQHF. CDR3 coding DNA: TGTGCCAGCAGCTCCCGGGACAGCTTAAATCAGCCCCAGCATTTT.

This clonotype appeared many times. CDR3 nucleotides: TGCGCCAGCAGCGCGGACAGGGCGCTCACCGGGGAGCTGTTTTTT. This gives the protein CASSADRALTGELFF. The chain combines TRBV4-3 with TRBJ2-2; 8 nucleotides line up with TRBD1. The CDR3 loop spans 15 amino acids. The germline gives CDR1 LGHNA, CDR2 YSLEER. V was pared by 5 bases and J by 4 bases, with 6 bases of the junction left unmatched.

This clonotype has at least ten counts. The chain employs TRBV20-1 and TRBJ1-1; possible D gene TRBD1, 5 bases. There are 13 residues in the CDR3. Germline CDR1 DFQATT, CDR2 SNEGSKA (reference sequence). The V and J ends lost 5 bases and 2 bases respectively, with 12 bases between them. In DNA, the CDR3 is TGCAGTGCTTCCCGACAGAAAAACACTGAAGCTTTCTTT. Amino acid sequence: CSASRQKNTEAFF.

This clonotype was counted at least ten times. The chain is built from TRBV20-1 and TRBJ1-1; 8 nucleotides agree with TRBD1. V lost 6 bases, J lost 1 base, and 10 bases stayed unmatched. In germline, CDR1 is DFQATT, CDR2 SNEGSKA (reference sequence). The CDR3 totals 15 residues. The CDR3 nucleotides read TGCAGTGCGCACCAGGGGGCGGTGAGGAACACTGAAGCTTTCTTT. Its protein is CSAHQGAVRNTEAFF.

In this sample, this clonotype turned up a few times. The J gene is TRBJ2-1, the V gene TRBV5-1, with TRBD2 matching 9 bases. Germline CDR1 SGHRS, CDR2 YFSETQ. The CDR3 runs 18 residues. J lost 1 base, V lost 4 bases, and 12 bases had no gene match. The CDR3 sequence is CASSPWGSGGDSYNEQFF. The CDR3 region has the DNA TGCGCCAGCAGCCCTTGGGGTAGCGGGGGCGATTCCTACAATGAGCAGTTCTTC.

The V and J genes are TRBV3-1 and TRBJ2-4, with D unclear. This CDR3 comprises 12 residues. From germline, CDR1 is LGHDT and CDR2 YNNKEL (reference sequence). Trimming stripped 5 bases from V and 8 bases from J, with 10 bases between. The CDR3 spells CASSEGGDIQYF. CDR3 sequence (DNA): TGTGCCAGCAGCGAAGGTGGCGACATTCAGTACTTC. The variable domain in full, completed from reference TRBV3-1 and TRBJ2-4, reads DTAVSQTPKYLVTQMGNDKSIKCEQNLGHDTMYWYKQDSKKFLKIMFSYNNKELIINETVPNRFSPKSPDKAHLNLHINSLELGDSAVYFCASSEGGDIQYFGAGTRLSVL.

The chain couples TRBV5-6 to TRBJ1-1; perhaps TRBD1 as D (5 bases). Trimming removed 4 bases from V and 8 bases from J, with 21 bases in between. Germline V gene data show CDR1 as SGHDT and CDR2 as YYEEEE. CDR3 length: 15 amino acids. The CDR3 is CASSPGDFSLSEAFF. DNA of the CDR3: TGTGCCAGCAGCCCGGGGGACTTCAGTCTTTCCGAAGCTTTCTTT. The complete variable domain, with remaining parts taken from reference TRBV5-6 and TRBJ1-1, reads DAGVTQSPTHLIKTRGQQVTLRCSPKSGHDTVSWYQQALGQGPQFIFQYYEEEERQRGNFPDRFSGHQFPNYSSELNVNALLLGDSALYLCASSPGDFSLSEAFFGQGTRLTVV.

Regarding this clonotype: Just one base apart from a much larger clone, this may be a read error. The chain combines TRBV27 with TRBJ1-1; the D is unclear. Trimming left V 6 bases short and J 3 bases short, with 11 bases between. The CDR3 loop spans 13 amino acids. Germline loops: CDR1 MNHEY, CDR2 SMNVEV (reference sequence). CDR3 protein: CASSARVYTEAFF. The CDR3 nucleotides read TGTGCCAGCAGCGCACGGGTCTACACTGAAGCTTTCTTT.

This clonotype has a count of ten or more. The chain is built from TRBV29-1 and TRBJ2-2; D uncertain. CDR1 and CDR2 from the germline V gene are SQVTM and ANQGSEA. V lost 5 bases and J lost 6, with 10 bases in between. CDR3 length: 12 residues. DNA of the CDR3: TGCAGCGTTCTACCCCAGGCCGGGGAGCTGTTTTTT. As protein: CSVLPQAGELFF.

This clonotype showed up many times. This chain connects TRBV6-1 to TRBJ1-5; 8 positions match TRBD1. CDR1 MNHNS and CDR2 SASEGT come from the germline V gene. There are 14 residues in the CDR3. V shed 6 bases and J 4 bases; nucleotides not matched to a gene: 5. CDR3 sequence: CASRGTGPNQPQHF. CDR3 nucleotides: TGTGCCAGCAGGGGGACAGGCCCGAATCAGCCCCAGCATTTT.

This clonotype was observed many times. The J gene is TRBJ2-7, the V gene TRBV6-2 or TRBV6-3; D not certain. Germline loops: CDR1 MNHEY, CDR2 SVGEGT. This CDR3 spans 14 amino acids. The V end was cut by 0 bases, the J end by 2 bases, with 8 bases between. The DNA for the CDR3 is TGTGCCAGCAGTTACTCCCTTACCCCCTACGAGCAGTACTTC. This encodes CASSYSLTPYEQYF.

This clonotype was picked up many times. CDR3 nucleotide sequence: TGCGCCAGCAGAAAGGGACTAGACGAGCAGTACTTC. It yields the protein CASRKGLDEQYF. The gene calls are TRBV10-2 and TRBJ2-7; 8 nucleotides match TRBD2. Germline V gene lookup returns CDR1 WSHSY and CDR2 SAAADI. V lost 6 bases and J lost 5; bases outside the gene matches: 3. The CDR3 extends over 12 amino acids.

The chain couples TRBV6-5 to TRBJ2-1; 13 bases match TRBD2. Germline V gene data show CDR1 as MNHEY and CDR2 as SVGAGI. With V trimmed by 2 bases and J by 2 bases, 9 bases remained unmatched. The CDR3 sequence is 19 residues long. The CDR3 DNA reads as TGTGCCAGCAGTTACCGTCGGACTAGCGGGAGAACCACCTACAATGAGCAGTTCTTC. Encoded protein: CASSYRRTSGRTTYNEQFF.

This sequence joins TRBV5-6 and TRBJ1-2; tentatively, D is TRBD1 (5 bases). The germline CDR1 and CDR2 sequences are SGHDT and YYEEEE. The CDR3 contains 15 residues. With 7 bases removed from V and 8 bases from J, the gap between germline ends came to 24 bases. Here the CDR3 DNA reads TGTGCCAGCTCAACCCGCCAGGGCCCCCTTCGGGGCTACACCTTC. Its protein is CASSTRQGPLRGYTF. Complete variable domain (other parts from reference TRBV5-6 and TRBJ1-2): DAGVTQSPTHLIKTRGQQVTLRCSPKSGHDTVSWYQQALGQGPQFIFQYYEEEERQRGNFPDRFSGHQFPNYSSELNVNALLLGDSALYLCASSTRQGPLRGYTFGSGTRLTVV.

This clonotype came up many times. The rearrangement links TRBV10-3 to TRBJ2-1, with D perhaps TRBD1 or TRBD2 (6 bases each). Between the trimmed V and J ends, which lost 5 bases and 6 bases, there was a span of 14 bases. CDR3 length: 14 amino acids. Per germline, CDR1 ENHRY and CDR2 SYGVKD. This CDR3 reads CAISRGESGNEQFF. The CDR3 coding sequence is TGTGCCATCAGTAGGGGGGAGTCGGGCAATGAGCAGTTCTTC.

Comments on this clonotype: This clone may be a read error of a much larger clone one base away. The V gene is TRBV18, the J gene TRBJ1-2; tentative D call: TRBD1 (6 bases). Germline CDR1 is KGHSH and CDR2 is LQKENI. This CDR3 contains 14 residues. V lost 3 bases and J 7 bases, leaving 15 bases between the germline ends. DNA for the CDR3: TGTGCCAGCTCACCTGGGGGCAGGGTCTCTGGCTACACCTTC. It is translated as CASSPGGRVSGYTF.

This clonotype was detected many times. The chain recombines TRBV7-2 with TRBJ2-1; D gene ambiguous. Trimming took off 0 bases at V and 3 bases at J, with 6 bases between the two ends. The CDR3 is 14 amino acids. Germline values: CDR1 SGHTA, CDR2 FQGNSA. The CDR3 here is CASSLAVDYNEQFF. The CDR3 DNA sequence: TGTGCCAGCAGCTTAGCGGTCGACTACAATGAGCAGTTCTTC. The complete variable domain, with remaining parts taken from reference TRBV7-2 and TRBJ2-1, reads GAGVSQSPSNKVTEKGKDVELRCDPISGHTALYWYRQSLGQGLEFLIYFQGNSAPDKSGLPSDRFSAERTGGSVSTLTIQRTQQEDSAVYLCASSLAVDYNEQFFGPGTRLTVL.

The genes are TRBV19 and TRBJ1-5; 8 positions match TRBD1. The germline CDR1 and CDR2 sequences are LNHDA and SQIVND (reference sequence). The CDR3 length is 15 residues. With V trimmed by 6 bases and J by 2 bases, 6 bases remained unmatched. In DNA, the CDR3 is TGTGCCAGTAGGGGAGGACAGGGCGGCAATCAGCCCCAGCATTTT. This gives the protein CASRGGQGGNQPQHF.